These T cell receptor beta chains were read from a single sample in a study of T cell responses to AZD1222 COVID-19 vaccine. Profiled with immunoSEQ multiplex PCR; TCRdb holds only in-frame clones, not every one. The sample holds about 110,000 clones, about 90% seen once. Sequenced material: peripheral blood, taken on day 0 of AZD1222 vaccination. These receptors were collected from an adult in good health. Each CDR3 is given with its conserved first and last residue. Each record gives: CDR3 protein, CDR3 DNA, V gene, clone size, D gene, J gene. The D gene is left open where the match is weak. The size entry is marked missing in some rows and otherwise reads once, few, many or a size class.

CDR3 protein: CASSYRGRLTDTQYF
CDR3 DNA: TGTGCCAGCAGTTACAGGGGGCGGTTGACAGATACGCAGTATTTT
V gene: TRBV5-4
clone size: .
D gene: TRBD1
J gene: TRBJ2-3

CDR3 protein: CASSLSSQSYEQYF
CDR3 DNA: TGTGCCAGCAGCTTATCGTCACAGTCCTACGAGCAGTACTTC
V gene: TRBV11-2
clone size: .
D gene: .
J gene: TRBJ2-7

CDR3 protein: CASSQIGGDGNQPQHF
CDR3 DNA: TGTGCCAGCAGCCAGATTGGGGGGGATGGCAATCAGCCCCAGCATTTT
V gene: TRBV5-6
clone size: .
D gene: .
J gene: TRBJ1-5

CDR3 protein: CASSSPQGGYTF
CDR3 DNA: TGTGCCAGCAGTTCGCCTCAGGGTGGCTACACCTTC
V gene: TRBV12-3/TRBV12-4
clone size: .
D gene: .
J gene: TRBJ1-2

CDR3 protein: CASSVSGVHTGELFF
CDR3 DNA: TGTGCCAGCAGCGTATCCGGGGTGCACACCGGGGAGCTGTTTTTT
V gene: TRBV9
clone size: .
D gene: .
J gene: TRBJ2-2

CDR3 protein: CASGGTAENTEAFF
CDR3 DNA: TGTGCCAGCGGAGGGACAGCAGAGAACACTGAAGCTTTCTTT
V gene: TRBV28
clone size: .
D gene: TRBD1
J gene: TRBJ1-1

CDR3 protein: CASSLGAVTEAFF
CDR3 DNA: TGTGCCAGCAGTTTAGGGGCAGTCACTGAAGCTTTCTTT
V gene: TRBV27
clone size: .
D gene: .
J gene: TRBJ1-1

CDR3 protein: CAISGVNTEAFF
CDR3 DNA: TGTGCCATTTCGGGGGTGAACACTGAAGCTTTCTTT
V gene: TRBV7-8
clone size: .
D gene: .
J gene: TRBJ1-1

CDR3 protein: CASSLDEWESKNIQYF
CDR3 DNA: TGTGCCAGCAGCTTAGACGAATGGGAATCCAAAAACATTCAGTACTTC
V gene: TRBV7-2
clone size: .
D gene: .
J gene: TRBJ2-4

CDR3 protein: CASAFSADQNYGYTF
CDR3 DNA: TGTGCCAGCGCCTTCTCGGCGGACCAGAACTATGGCTACACCTTC
V gene: TRBV7-2
clone size: .
D gene: .
J gene: TRBJ1-2

CDR3 protein: CASSPSPSTGNEQFF
CDR3 DNA: TGCGCCAGCAGCCCGAGTCCATCAACAGGGAATGAGCAGTTCTTC
V gene: TRBV4-3
clone size: .
D gene: .
J gene: TRBJ2-1

CDR3 protein: CASSPRRSKLFF
CDR3 DNA: TGTGCCAGCAGCCCCCGACGATCGAAACTGTTTTTT
V gene: TRBV7-8
clone size: .
D gene: .
J gene: TRBJ1-4

CDR3 protein: CASSLDRGLAEAFF
CDR3 DNA: TGTGCCAGCAGCTTGGACAGGGGGCTAGCTGAAGCTTTCTTT
V gene: TRBV7-2
clone size: .
D gene: TRBD1
J gene: TRBJ1-1

CDR3 protein: CASSSYPRSTWRNAYEQYF
CDR3 DNA: TGTGCCAGCAGTTCCTACCCGCGTTCTACATGGCGTAACGCCTACGAGCAGTACTTC
V gene: TRBV6-2/TRBV6-3
clone size: .
D gene: .
J gene: TRBJ2-7

CDR3 protein: CAHRLRDYGYTF
CDR3 DNA: TGTGCCCACAGGTTAAGGGACTATGGCTACACCTTC
V gene: TRBV6-5
clone size: .
D gene: .
J gene: TRBJ1-2

CDR3 protein: CASTPGTQAFNYGYTF
CDR3 DNA: TGTGCCAGCACCCCCGGGACCCAAGCTTTTAACTATGGCTACACCTTC
V gene: TRBV5-4
clone size: .
D gene: .
J gene: TRBJ1-2

CDR3 protein: CATSRASGTSGGSSYEQYF
CDR3 DNA: TGTGCCACCAGCAGAGCCTCCGGGACTAGCGGGGGGAGCTCCTACGAGCAGTACTTC
V gene: TRBV15
clone size: .
D gene: TRBD2
J gene: TRBJ2-7

CDR3 protein: CACIDGYTF
CDR3 DNA: TGTGCCTGCATTGATGGCTACACCTTC
V gene: TRBV11-3
clone size: .
D gene: .
J gene: TRBJ1-2

CDR3 protein: CASSTTGFSGANVLTF
CDR3 DNA: TGTGCCAGCTCGACGACAGGTTTCTCTGGGGCCAACGTCCTGACTTTC
V gene: TRBV18
clone size: .
D gene: .
J gene: TRBJ2-6

CDR3 protein: CASSLEAPGDEQYF
CDR3 DNA: TGTGCCAGCAGCCTCGAAGCCCCCGGGGACGAGCAGTACTTC
V gene: TRBV6-5
clone size: .
D gene: .
J gene: TRBJ2-7

CDR3 protein: CASSRGNRNQPQHF
CDR3 DNA: TGTGCCAGCAGCCGAGGAAACAGGAATCAGCCCCAGCATTTT
V gene: TRBV2
clone size: .
D gene: .
J gene: TRBJ1-5

CDR3 protein: CAISESKQGSTSPLHF
CDR3 DNA: TGTGCCATCAGTGAGTCGAAACAGGGAAGTACTTCACCCCTCCACTTT
V gene: TRBV10-3
clone size: .
D gene: .
J gene: TRBJ1-6

CDR3 protein: CASSLGGLIDTQYF
CDR3 DNA: TGTGCCAGCAGCTTAGGCGGGCTGATAGATACGCAGTATTTT
V gene: TRBV7-3
clone size: .
D gene: .
J gene: TRBJ2-3

CDR3 protein: CASSVGIQSWDYEQYF
CDR3 DNA: TGTGCCAGCAGCGTGGGAATACAGAGTTGGGACTACGAGCAGTACTTC
V gene: TRBV9
clone size: .
D gene: .
J gene: TRBJ2-7

CDR3 protein: CASTLYSPLHF
CDR3 DNA: TGTGCCAGCACCCTATATTCACCCCTCCACTTT
V gene: TRBV5-8
clone size: .
D gene: .
J gene: TRBJ1-6

CDR3 protein: CASSIDQGWNEQFF
CDR3 DNA: TGTGCCAGTAGTATAGATCAGGGCTGGAATGAGCAGTTCTTC
V gene: TRBV19
clone size: .
D gene: .
J gene: TRBJ2-1

CDR3 protein: CASSLGGGLNTEAFF
CDR3 DNA: TGTGCCAGCAGCTTAGGGGGGGGGCTTAACACTGAAGCTTTCTTT
V gene: TRBV7-6
clone size: once
D gene: .
J gene: TRBJ1-1

CDR3 protein: CASSPGLGTDTQYF
CDR3 DNA: TGTGCCAGTAGTCCAGGACTGGGGACAGATACGCAGTATTTT
V gene: TRBV19
clone size: once
D gene: .
J gene: TRBJ2-3

CDR3 protein: CSVGGQGYEQYF
CDR3 DNA: TGCAGCGTTGGCGGACAGGGGTACGAGCAGTACTTC
V gene: TRBV29-1
clone size: .
D gene: TRBD1
J gene: TRBJ2-7

CDR3 protein: CASSTGRYEQYF
CDR3 DNA: TGCGCCAGCTCGACAGGGCGGTACGAGCAGTACTTC
V gene: TRBV10-2
clone size: .
D gene: TRBD1
J gene: TRBJ2-7

CDR3 protein: CASSFWATDTQYF
CDR3 DNA: TGTGCCAGCAGTTTCTGGGCCACAGATACGCAGTATTTT
V gene: TRBV27
clone size: .
D gene: .
J gene: TRBJ2-3

CDR3 protein: CASSQEQGETYGYTF
CDR3 DNA: TGTGCCAGCAGCCAAGAACAGGGTGAGACTTATGGCTACACCTTC
V gene: TRBV3-1/TRBV3-2
clone size: .
D gene: .
J gene: TRBJ1-2

CDR3 protein: CATLAGGLRDTQYF
CDR3 DNA: TGTGCCACCTTAGCGGGGGGGCTAAGAGATACGCAGTATTTT
V gene: TRBV19
clone size: .
D gene: TRBD2
J gene: TRBJ2-3

CDR3 protein: CASSPADRGGYTF
CDR3 DNA: TGTGCCAGCTCACCAGCGGACAGGGGTGGCTACACCTTC
V gene: TRBV18
clone size: .
D gene: TRBD1
J gene: TRBJ1-2